This T cell receptor (beta chain) was recorded in a study of blood T cell repertoires in COVID-19. On the study more broadly: Samples taken during acute and convalescent COVID-19 were collected in the United States, Italy and Spain. PBMCs, B-cell-depleted T cells, or T cells provided the cDNA or gDNA that made up the material.

Recovered status applied to Cohort 3 donors who had two consecutive negative PCRs. It also applied to those with clearance or with symptom resolution. The CDR3 runs to 13 residues. CDR1 is MNHEY and CDR2 is SVGAGI in the germline V gene. Trimming pared 8 bases from V and 2 bases from J, leaving 9 bases between. This clone has a handful of counts. TCRdb keeps only in-frame clones here, not all; method: immunoSEQ multiplex PCR. This table holds hundreds of thousands of clones, 70% to 90% found once. The sample consisted of PBMCs or T cells enriched from blood (not recorded which). This chain links TRBV6-5 with TRBJ2-2, with D hard to call. This TCR was recovered from a middle-aged woman who had recovered from COVID-19. CDR3 loop: CASGTGNTGELFF. In DNA form, the CDR3 reads TGTGCCAGCGGCACGGGTAACACCGGGGAGCTGTTTTTT.